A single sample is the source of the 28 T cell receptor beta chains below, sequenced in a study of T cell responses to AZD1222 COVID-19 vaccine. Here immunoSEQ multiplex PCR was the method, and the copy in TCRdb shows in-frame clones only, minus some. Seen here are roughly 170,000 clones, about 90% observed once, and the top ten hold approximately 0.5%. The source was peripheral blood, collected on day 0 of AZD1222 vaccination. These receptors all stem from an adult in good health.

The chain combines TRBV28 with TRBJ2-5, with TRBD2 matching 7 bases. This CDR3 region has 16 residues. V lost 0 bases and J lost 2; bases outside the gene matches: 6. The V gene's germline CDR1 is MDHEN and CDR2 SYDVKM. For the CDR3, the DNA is TGTGCCAGCAGTTTATGGGTAGCGGGTGTACAAGAGACCCAGTACTTC. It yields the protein CASSLWVAGVQETQYF.

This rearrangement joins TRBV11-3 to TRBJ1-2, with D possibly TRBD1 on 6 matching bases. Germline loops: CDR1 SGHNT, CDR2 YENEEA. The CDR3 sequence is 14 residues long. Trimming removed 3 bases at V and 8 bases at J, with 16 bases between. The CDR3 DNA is TGTGCCAGCAGCTTGTCCCCCAGGGGAGAAGGCTACACCTTC. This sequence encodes CASSLSPRGEGYTF. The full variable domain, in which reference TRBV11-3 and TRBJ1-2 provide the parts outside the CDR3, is EAGVVQSPRYKIIEKKQPVAFWCNPISGHNTLYWYLQNLGQGPELLIRYENEEAVDDSQLPKDRFSAERLKGVDSTLKIQPAELGDSAVYLCASSLSPRGEGYTFGSGTRLTVV.

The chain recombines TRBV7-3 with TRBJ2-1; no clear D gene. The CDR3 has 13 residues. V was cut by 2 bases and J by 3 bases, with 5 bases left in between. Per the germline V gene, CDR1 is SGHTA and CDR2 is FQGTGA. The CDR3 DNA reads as TGTGCCAGCAGCTTACAAGGCTACAATGAGCAGTTCTTC. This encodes CASSLQGYNEQFF.

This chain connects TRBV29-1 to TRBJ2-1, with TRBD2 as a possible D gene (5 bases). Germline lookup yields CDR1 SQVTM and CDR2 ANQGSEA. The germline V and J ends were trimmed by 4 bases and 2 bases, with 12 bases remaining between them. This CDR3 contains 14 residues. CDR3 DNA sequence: TGCAGCGTTGTCTCAGCGGATACCTACAATGAGCAGTTCTTC. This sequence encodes CSVVSADTYNEQFF.

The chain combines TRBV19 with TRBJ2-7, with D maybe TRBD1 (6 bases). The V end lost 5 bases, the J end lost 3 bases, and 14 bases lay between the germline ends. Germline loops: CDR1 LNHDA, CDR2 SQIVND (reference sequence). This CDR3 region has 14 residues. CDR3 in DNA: TGTGCCAGTAGTGTGACAGGCGGAAGCTACGAGCAGTACTTC. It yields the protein CASSVTGGSYEQYF.

The CDR3 DNA follows: TGCAGCGTCCGCGGGGGTCAGGGCCGGAATCATGGCTACACCTTC. Its protein is CSVRGGQGRNHGYTF. J is TRBJ1-2 and V is TRBV29-1, with D tentatively TRBD1 (5 bases). The germline gives CDR1 SQVTM, CDR2 ANQGSEA. Trimming removed 6 bases at V and 6 bases at J, with 23 bases between. This CDR3 contains 15 residues.

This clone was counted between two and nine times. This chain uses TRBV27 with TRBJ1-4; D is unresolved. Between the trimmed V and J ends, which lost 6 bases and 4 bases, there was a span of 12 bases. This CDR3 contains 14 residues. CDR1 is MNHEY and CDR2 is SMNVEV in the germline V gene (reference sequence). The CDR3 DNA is TGTGCCAGCAGCCGGCCCGGCAGTAATGAAAAACTGTTTTTT. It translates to CASSRPGSNEKLFF.

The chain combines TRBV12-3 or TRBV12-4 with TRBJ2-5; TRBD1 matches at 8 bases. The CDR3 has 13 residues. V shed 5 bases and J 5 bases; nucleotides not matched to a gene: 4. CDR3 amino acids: CASSQNRGETQYF. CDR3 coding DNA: TGTGCCAGCAGTCAGAACAGGGGGGAGACCCAGTACTTC.

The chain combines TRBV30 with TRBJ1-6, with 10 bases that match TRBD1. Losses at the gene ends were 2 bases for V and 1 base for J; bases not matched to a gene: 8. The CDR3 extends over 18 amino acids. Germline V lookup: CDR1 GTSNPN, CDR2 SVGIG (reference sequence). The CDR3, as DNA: TGTGCCTGGAGTACCGGGACAGGGGTCGGGTCCTATAATTCACCCCTCCACTTT. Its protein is CAWSTGTGVGSYNSPLHF.

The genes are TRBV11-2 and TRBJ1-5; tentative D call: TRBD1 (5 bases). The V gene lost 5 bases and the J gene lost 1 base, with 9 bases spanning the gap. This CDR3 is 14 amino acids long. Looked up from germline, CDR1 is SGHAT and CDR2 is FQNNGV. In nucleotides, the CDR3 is TGTGCCAGCAGCCGGGGACCGAGCAATCAGCCCCAGCATTTT. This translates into CASSRGPSNQPQHF.

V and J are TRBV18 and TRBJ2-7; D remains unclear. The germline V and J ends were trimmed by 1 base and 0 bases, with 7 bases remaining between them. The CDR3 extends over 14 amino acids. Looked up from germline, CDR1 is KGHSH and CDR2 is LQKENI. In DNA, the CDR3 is TGTGCCAGCTCACCACGGGGAAACTCCTACGAGCAGTACTTC. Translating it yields CASSPRGNSYEQYF.

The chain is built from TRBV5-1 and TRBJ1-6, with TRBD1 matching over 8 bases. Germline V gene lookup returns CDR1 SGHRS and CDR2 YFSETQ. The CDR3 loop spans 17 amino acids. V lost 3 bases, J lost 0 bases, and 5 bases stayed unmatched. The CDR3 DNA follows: TGCGCCAGCAGCTCCAGACAGGGGAGCTCCTATAATTCACCCCTCCACTTT. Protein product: CASSSRQGSSYNSPLHF.

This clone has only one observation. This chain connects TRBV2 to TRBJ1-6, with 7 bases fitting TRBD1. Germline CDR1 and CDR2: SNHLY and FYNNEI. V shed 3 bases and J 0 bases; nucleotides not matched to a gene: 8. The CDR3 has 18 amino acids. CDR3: CASSEGRTGRSYNSPLHF. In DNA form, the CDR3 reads TGTGCCAGCAGTGAGGGAAGGACAGGCCGCTCCTATAATTCACCCCTCCACTTT.

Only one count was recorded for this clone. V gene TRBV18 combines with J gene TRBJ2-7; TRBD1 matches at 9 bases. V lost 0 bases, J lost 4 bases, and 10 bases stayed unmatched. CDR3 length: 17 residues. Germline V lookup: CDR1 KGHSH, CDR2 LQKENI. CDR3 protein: CASSPPTWTGDSYEQYF. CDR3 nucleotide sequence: TGTGCCAGCTCACCACCGACATGGACAGGGGATTCTTACGAGCAGTACTTC. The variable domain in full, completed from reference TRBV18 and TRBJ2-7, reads NAGVMQNPRHLVRRRGQEARLRCSPMKGHSHVYWYRQLPEEGLKFMVYLQKENIIDESGMPKERFSAEFPKEGPSILRIQQVVRGDSAAYFCASSPPTWTGDSYEQYFGPGTRLTVT.

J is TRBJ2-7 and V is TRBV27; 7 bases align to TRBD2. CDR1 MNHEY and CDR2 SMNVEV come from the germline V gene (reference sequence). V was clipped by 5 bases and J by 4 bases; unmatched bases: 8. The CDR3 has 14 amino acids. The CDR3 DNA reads TGTGCCAGCAGTCCCCAGGGCGGGAGATACGAGCAGTACTTC. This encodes CASSPQGGRYEQYF.

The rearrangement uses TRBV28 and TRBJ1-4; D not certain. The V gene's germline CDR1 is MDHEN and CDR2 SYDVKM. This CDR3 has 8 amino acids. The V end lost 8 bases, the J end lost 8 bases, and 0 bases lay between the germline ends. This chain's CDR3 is CASEKLFF. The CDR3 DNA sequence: TGTGCCAGCGAAAAACTGTTTTTT.

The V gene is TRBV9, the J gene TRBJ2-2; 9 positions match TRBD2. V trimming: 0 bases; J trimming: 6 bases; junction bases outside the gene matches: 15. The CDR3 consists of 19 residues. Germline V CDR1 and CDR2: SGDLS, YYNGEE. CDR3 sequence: CASSVATISGGLRAGELFF. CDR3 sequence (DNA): TGTGCCAGCAGCGTAGCTACTATTAGCGGGGGCCTCCGGGCCGGGGAGCTGTTTTTT.

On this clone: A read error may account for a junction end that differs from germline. This chain's CDR3 is CASSLRVAGERGVF. As DNA, the CDR3 is TGTGCCAGCAGCTTACGGGTAGCGGGAGAACGAGGGGTCTTC. The rearrangement uses TRBV7-9 and TRBJ2-1; 9 nucleotides match TRBD2. CDR3 size: 14 residues. Germline loops: CDR1 SEHNR, CDR2 FQNEAQ (reference sequence).

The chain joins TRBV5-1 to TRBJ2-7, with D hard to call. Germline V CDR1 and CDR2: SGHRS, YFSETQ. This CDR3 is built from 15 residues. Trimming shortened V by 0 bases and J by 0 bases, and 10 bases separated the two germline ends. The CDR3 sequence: CASSLAFPGSYEQYF. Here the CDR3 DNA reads TGCGCCAGCAGCTTGGCCTTCCCGGGCTCCTACGAGCAGTACTTC.

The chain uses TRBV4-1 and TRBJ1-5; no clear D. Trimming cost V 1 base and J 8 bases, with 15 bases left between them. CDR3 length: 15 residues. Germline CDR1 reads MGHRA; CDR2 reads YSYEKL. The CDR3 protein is CASSQVSGRTKPQHF. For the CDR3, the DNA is TGCGCCAGCAGCCAAGTTTCGGGCCGCACAAAGCCCCAGCATTTT.

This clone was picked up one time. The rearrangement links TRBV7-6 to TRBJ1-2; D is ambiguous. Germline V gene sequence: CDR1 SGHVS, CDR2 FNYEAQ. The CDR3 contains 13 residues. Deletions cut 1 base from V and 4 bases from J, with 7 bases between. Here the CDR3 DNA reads TGTGCCAGCAGCTTAGAGTACAGCTATGGCTACACCTTC. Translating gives CASSLEYSYGYTF. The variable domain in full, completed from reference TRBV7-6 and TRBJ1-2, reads GAGVSQSPRYKVTKRGQDVALRCDPISGHVSLYWYRQALGQGPEFLTYFNYEAQQDKSGLPNDRFSAERPEGSISTLTIQRTEQRDSAMYRCASSLEYSYGYTFGSGTRLTVV.

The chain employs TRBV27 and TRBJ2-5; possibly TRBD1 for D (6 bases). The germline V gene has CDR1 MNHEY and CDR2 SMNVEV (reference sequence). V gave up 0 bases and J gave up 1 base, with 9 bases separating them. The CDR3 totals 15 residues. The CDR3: CASSLSQGPQETQYF. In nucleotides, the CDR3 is TGTGCCAGCAGTTTATCACAGGGACCCCAAGAGACCCAGTACTTC.

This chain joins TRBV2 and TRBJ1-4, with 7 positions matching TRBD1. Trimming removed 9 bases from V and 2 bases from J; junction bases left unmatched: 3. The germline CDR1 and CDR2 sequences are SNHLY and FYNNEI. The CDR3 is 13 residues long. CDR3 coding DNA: TGTGCCAGTAGGGGACAGACTAATGAAAAACTGTTTTTT. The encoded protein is CASRGQTNEKLFF.

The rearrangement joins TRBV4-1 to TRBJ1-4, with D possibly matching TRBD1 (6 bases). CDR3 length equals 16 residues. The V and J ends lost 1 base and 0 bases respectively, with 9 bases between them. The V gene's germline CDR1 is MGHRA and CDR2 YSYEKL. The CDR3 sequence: CASSQGRTATNEKLFF. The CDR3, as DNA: TGCGCCAGCAGCCAAGGGCGGACAGCAACTAATGAAAAACTGTTTTTT.

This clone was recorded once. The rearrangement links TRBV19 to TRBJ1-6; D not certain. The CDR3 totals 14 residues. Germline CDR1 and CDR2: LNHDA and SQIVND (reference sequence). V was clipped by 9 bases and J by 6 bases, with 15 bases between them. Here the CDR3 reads CASSVKVFNSPLHF. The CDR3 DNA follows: TGTGCCAGCTCGGTTAAGGTCTTTAATTCACCCCTCCACTTT.

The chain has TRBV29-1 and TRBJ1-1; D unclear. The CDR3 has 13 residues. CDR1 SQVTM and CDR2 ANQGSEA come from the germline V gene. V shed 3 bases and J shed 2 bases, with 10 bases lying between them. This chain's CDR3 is CSVDLAVNTEAFF. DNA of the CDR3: TGCAGCGTTGATCTGGCAGTCAACACTGAAGCTTTCTTT.

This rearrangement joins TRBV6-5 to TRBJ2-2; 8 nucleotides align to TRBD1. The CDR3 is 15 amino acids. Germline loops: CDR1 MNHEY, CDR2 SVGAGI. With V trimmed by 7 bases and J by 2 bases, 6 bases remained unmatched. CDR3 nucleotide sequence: TGTGCCAGCATGATACAGGGGGTCAACACCGGGGAGCTGTTTTTT. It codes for CASMIQGVNTGELFF.

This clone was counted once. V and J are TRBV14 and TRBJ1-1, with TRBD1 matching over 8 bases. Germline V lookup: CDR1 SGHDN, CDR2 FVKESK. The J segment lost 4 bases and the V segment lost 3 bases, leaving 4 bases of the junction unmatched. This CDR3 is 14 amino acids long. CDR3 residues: CASSHLTGGTEAFF. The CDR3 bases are TGTGCCAGCAGCCATCTCACAGGGGGCACTGAAGCTTTCTTT.